Listed here are 14 T cell receptor beta chains from one sample, sequenced in a study of cytomegalovirus exposure and HLA in healthy donors. PCR was performed using 60 Vbeta and 13 Jbeta primers. The protocol was immunoSEQ multiplex PCR, while the TCRdb copy is restricted to in-frame clones and leaves out a portion. Here the sample spans fewer than 250,000 clones, 82% being singletons. Sample: PBMCs. These receptors all come from a man in his forties or fifties in good health and CMV-seropositive.

The chain carries TRBV5-8 and TRBJ2-1, with D maybe TRBD2 (5 bases). The germline V gene has CDR1 SGHTS and CDR2 YDEGEE. With 1 base removed from V and 4 bases from J, the gap between germline ends came to 12 bases. This CDR3 spans 15 amino acids. The CDR3 is CASSLSGLLYNEQFF. In DNA form, the CDR3 reads TGTGCCAGCAGCTTGTCAGGACTCCTATACAATGAGCAGTTCTTC. The complete variable domain, with remaining parts taken from reference TRBV5-8 and TRBJ2-1, reads EAGVTQSPTHLIKTRGQQATLRCSPISGHTSVYWYQQALGLGLQFLLWYDEGEERNRGNFPPRFSGRQFPNYSSELNVNALELEDSALYLCASSLSGLLYNEQFFGPGTRLTVL.

The V gene is TRBV6-5, the J gene TRBJ1-2, with D possibly TRBD1 on 5 matching bases. The germline gives CDR1 MNHEY, CDR2 SVGAGI. V was clipped by 4 bases and J by 4 bases, with 19 bases between them. The CDR3 totals 16 residues. The CDR3 coding sequence is TGTGCCAGCAGTTCCCAGGGTACCTTTCCTATCTATGGCTACACCTTC. Its protein product is CASSSQGTFPIYGYTF.

The rearrangement links TRBV5-8 to TRBJ2-5; D ambiguous. The assigned J gene may be wrong: the sequence end matches TRBJ2-7 better. In germline, CDR1 is SGHTS, CDR2 YDEGEE. The CDR3 covers 14 residues. In nucleotides, the CDR3 is TGTGCCAGCAGCTTGGTGGCAGGAGACTACGAGCAGTACTTC. As protein: CASSLVAGDYEQYF.

The chain combines TRBV2 with TRBJ1-2; D remains ambiguous. The V and J ends lost 4 bases and 3 bases respectively, with 9 bases between them. Looked up from germline, CDR1 is SNHLY and CDR2 is FYNNEI. There are 13 residues in the CDR3. The CDR3 here is CASSGRRDYGYTF. The CDR3 bases are TGTGCCAGCAGTGGACGGAGAGACTATGGCTACACCTTC.

J is TRBJ1-1 and V is TRBV19, with D unresolved. Deletions cut 3 bases from V and 2 bases from J, with 4 bases between. This CDR3 region has 12 residues. The germline CDR1 and CDR2 sequences are LNHDA and SQIVND (reference sequence). The CDR3 here is CASSIFNTEAFF. The CDR3 nucleotides are TGTGCCAGTAGTATCTTTAACACTGAAGCTTTCTTT.

The J gene is TRBJ1-4, the V gene TRBV9, with 7 bases that match TRBD1. The junction had 13 bases not matched to a gene; V was cut back by 3 bases and J by 8 bases. There are 16 residues in the CDR3. Germline CDR1 SGDLS, CDR2 YYNGEE. In nucleotides, the CDR3 is TGTGCCAGCAGCGCGGACCGACAGGGAGGAAGGGAAAAACTGTTTTTT. Residues: CASSADRQGGREKLFF.

The chain links TRBV4-1 to TRBJ2-1; 9 bases are shared with TRBD2. With V trimmed by 0 bases and J by 9 bases, 3 bases remained unmatched. The CDR3 loop spans 14 amino acids. Germline V gene lookup returns CDR1 MGHRA and CDR2 YSYEKL. The CDR3 DNA reads TGCGCCAGCAGCCAAGATAGCGGGAGCAGTGAGCAGTTCTTC. This encodes CASSQDSGSSEQFF.

The chain recombines TRBV15 with TRBJ2-6; possibly TRBD1 for D (5 bases). The CDR3 spans 15 residues. Trimming removed 9 bases at V and 0 bases at J, with 12 bases between. Germline V gene data show CDR1 as LNHNV and CDR2 as YYDKDF (reference sequence). CDR3 sequence: CATTPDSSGANVLTF. The CDR3 DNA sequence: TGTGCCACGACCCCTGACAGCTCTGGGGCCAACGTCCTGACTTTC.

The J gene is TRBJ2-5, the V gene TRBV11-2, with D perhaps matching TRBD1 (6 bases). This CDR3 is 18 amino acids long. V was shortened by 4 bases and J by 5 bases, with 26 bases between the two germline ends. CDR1 and CDR2 (germline): SGHAT, FQNNGV. The CDR3 DNA reads TGTGCCAGCAGCTCAAAATTTTCGCCCAAGGGTGGGGGCGAGACCCAGTACTTC. Translation gives CASSSKFSPKGGGETQYF.

J is TRBJ2-1 and V is TRBV6-5; TRBD1 aligns across 10 bases. The CDR3 sequence is 15 residues long. V shed 6 bases and J 5 bases; nucleotides not matched to a gene: 7. CDR1 and CDR2 (germline): MNHEY, SVGAGI. The CDR3 loop reads CASRSDRGRNNEQFF. In nucleotides, the CDR3 is TGTGCCAGCAGGTCCGACAGGGGGCGTAACAATGAGCAGTTCTTC.

This chain connects TRBV11-3 to TRBJ2-7; possibly TRBD1 for D (6 bases). The CDR3 is made up of 14 amino acids. Germline values: CDR1 SGHNT, CDR2 YENEEA. Trimming removed 4 bases from V and 2 bases from J, with 12 bases in between. CDR3: CASSSRGQAYEQYV. In DNA form, the CDR3 reads TGTGCCAGCAGCTCCAGGGGACAAGCCTACGAGCAGTACGTC.

The chain has TRBV5-6 and TRBJ1-4; unclear D gene. The CDR3 has 14 residues. V was cut by 2 bases and J by 4 bases, with 9 bases left in between. Germline loops: CDR1 SGHDT, CDR2 YYEEEE. CDR3 in amino acids: CASSFGQSNEKLFF. For the CDR3, the DNA is TGTGCCAGCAGCTTTGGGCAAAGTAATGAAAAACTGTTTTTT.

The chain carries TRBV4-1 and TRBJ1-2, with a tentative D call TRBD1 (6 bases). Trimming stripped 5 bases from V and 2 bases from J, with 12 bases between. Germline V lookup: CDR1 MGHRA, CDR2 YSYEKL. This CDR3 is built from 14 residues. The CDR3 sequence: CASSDRRGNYGYTF. CDR3 in DNA: TGCGCCAGCAGCGACCGCAGGGGAAACTATGGCTACACCTTC.

The V gene is TRBV29-1, the J gene TRBJ2-7, with D hard to call. The CDR3 runs 11 residues. CDR1 and CDR2 from the germline V gene are SQVTM and ANQGSEA. V was shortened by 6 bases and J by 1 base, with 7 bases between the two germline ends. The CDR3 nucleotides read TGCAGCGTCTACGATTCCTACGAGCAGTACTTC. Amino acids: CSVYDSYEQYF.